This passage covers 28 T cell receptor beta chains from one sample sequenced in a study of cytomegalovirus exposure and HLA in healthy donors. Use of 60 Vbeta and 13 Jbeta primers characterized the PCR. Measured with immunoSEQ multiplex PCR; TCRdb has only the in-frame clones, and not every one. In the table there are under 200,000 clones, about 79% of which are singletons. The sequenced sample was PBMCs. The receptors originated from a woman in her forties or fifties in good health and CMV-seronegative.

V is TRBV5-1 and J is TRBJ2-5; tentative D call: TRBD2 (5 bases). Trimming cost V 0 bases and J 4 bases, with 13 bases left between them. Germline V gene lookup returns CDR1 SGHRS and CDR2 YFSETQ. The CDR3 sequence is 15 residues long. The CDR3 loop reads CASSLGPSRGETQYF. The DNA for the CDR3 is TGCGCCAGCAGCTTGGGGCCGTCTCGGGGAGAGACCCAGTACTTC.

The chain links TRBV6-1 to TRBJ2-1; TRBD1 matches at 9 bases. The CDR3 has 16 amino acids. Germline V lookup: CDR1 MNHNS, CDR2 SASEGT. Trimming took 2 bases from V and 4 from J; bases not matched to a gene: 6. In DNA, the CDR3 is TGTGCCAGCAGTGAAAGGGGACAGGGCTATTACAATGAGCAGTTCTTC. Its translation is CASSERGQGYYNEQFF.

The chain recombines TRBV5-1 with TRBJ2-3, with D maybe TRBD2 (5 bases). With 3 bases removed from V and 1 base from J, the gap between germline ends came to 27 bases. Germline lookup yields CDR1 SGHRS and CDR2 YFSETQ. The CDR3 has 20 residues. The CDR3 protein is CASSSGEPRTFITGTDTQYF. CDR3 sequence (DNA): TGCGCCAGCAGCTCCGGGGAGCCACGGACTTTCATAACGGGCACAGATACGCAGTATTTT.

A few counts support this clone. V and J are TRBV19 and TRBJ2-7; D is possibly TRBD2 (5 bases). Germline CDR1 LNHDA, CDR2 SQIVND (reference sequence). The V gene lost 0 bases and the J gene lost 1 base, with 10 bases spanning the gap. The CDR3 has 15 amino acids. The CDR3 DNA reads TGTGCCAGTAGTATAGATCTGCGGGCGTCCTACGAGCAGTACTTC. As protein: CASSIDLRASYEQYF.

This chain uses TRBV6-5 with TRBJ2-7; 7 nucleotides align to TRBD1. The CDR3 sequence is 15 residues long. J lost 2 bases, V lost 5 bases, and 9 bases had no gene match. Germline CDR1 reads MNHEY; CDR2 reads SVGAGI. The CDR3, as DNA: TGTGCCAGCAGTCGCTTGACAGGGATCGCCTACGAGCAGTACTTC. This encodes CASSRLTGIAYEQYF.

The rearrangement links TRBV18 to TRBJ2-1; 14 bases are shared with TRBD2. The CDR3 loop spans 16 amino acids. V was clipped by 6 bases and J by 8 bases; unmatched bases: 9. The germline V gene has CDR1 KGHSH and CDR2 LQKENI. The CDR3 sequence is CASSHGLAGGSDEQFF. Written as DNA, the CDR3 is TGTGCCAGCTCTCACGGACTAGCGGGAGGTAGTGATGAGCAGTTCTTC.

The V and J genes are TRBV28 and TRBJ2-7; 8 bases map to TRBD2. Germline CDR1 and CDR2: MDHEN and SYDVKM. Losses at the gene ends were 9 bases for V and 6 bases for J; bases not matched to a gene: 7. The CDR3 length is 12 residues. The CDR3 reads CASAGGISEQYF. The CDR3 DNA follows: TGTGCCAGTGCGGGGGGAATCTCCGAGCAGTACTTC. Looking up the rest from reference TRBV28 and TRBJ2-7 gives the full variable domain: DVKVTQSSRYLVKRTGEKVFLECVQDMDHENMFWYRQDPGLGLRLIYFSYDVKMKEKGDIPEGYSVSREKKERFSLILESASTNQTSMYLCASAGGISEQYFGPGTRLTVT.

CDR3 in amino acids: CASSSGLAGGTDTQYF. In DNA form, the CDR3 reads TGTGCCAGCAGCTCTGGACTAGCGGGAGGCACAGATACGCAGTATTTT. This chain uses TRBV9 with TRBJ2-3, with 13 bases lining up with TRBD2. The ends lost 4 bases at V and 1 base at J; junction bases unmatched: 3. Germline-derived CDR1 and CDR2 are SGDLS and YYNGEE. The length of the CDR3 is 16 residues.

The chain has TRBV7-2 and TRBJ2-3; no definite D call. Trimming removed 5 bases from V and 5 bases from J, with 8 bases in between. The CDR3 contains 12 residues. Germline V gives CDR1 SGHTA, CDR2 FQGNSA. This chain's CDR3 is CASSLVRDTQYF. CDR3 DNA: TGTGCCAGCAGCCTCGTCCGAGATACGCAGTATTTT.

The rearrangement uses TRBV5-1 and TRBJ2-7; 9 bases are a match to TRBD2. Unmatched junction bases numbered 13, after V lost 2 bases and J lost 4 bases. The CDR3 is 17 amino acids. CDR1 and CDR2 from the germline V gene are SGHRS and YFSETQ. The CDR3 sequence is CASSLRLAEEGPYEQYF. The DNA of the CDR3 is TGCGCCAGCAGCTTACGACTAGCGGAGGAGGGTCCGTACGAGCAGTACTTC.

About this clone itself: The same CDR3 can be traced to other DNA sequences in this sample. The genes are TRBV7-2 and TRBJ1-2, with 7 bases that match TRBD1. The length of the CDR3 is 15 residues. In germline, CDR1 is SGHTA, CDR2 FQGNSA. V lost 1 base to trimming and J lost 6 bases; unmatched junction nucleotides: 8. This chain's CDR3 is CASSLVAGGIDGYTF. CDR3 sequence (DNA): TGTGCCAGCAGCTTAGTTGCAGGGGGTATCGATGGCTACACCTTC. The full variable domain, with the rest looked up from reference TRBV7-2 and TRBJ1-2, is GAGVSQSPSNKVTEKGKDVELRCDPISGHTALYWYRQSLGQGLEFLIYFQGNSAPDKSGLPSDRFSAERTGGSVSTLTIQRTQQEDSAVYLCASSLVAGGIDGYTFGSGTRLTVV.

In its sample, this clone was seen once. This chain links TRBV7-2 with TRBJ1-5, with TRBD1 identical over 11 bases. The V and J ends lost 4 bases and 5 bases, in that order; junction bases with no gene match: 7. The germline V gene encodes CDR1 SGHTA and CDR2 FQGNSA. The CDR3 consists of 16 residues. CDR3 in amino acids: CASSSQGTGGYQPQHF. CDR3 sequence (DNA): TGTGCCAGCAGCTCCCAGGGGACAGGGGGTTATCAGCCCCAGCATTTT.

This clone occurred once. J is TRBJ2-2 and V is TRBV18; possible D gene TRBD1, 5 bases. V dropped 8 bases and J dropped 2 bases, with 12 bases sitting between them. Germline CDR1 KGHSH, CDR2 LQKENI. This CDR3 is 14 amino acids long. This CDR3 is CASREGANTGELFF. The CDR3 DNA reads TGTGCCAGCAGAGAAGGGGCAAACACCGGGGAGCTGTTTTTT.

Written as DNA, the CDR3 is TGCAGTGCTAGAGATGAGGCGCAGTACTTC. Protein sequence: CSARDEAQYF. This chain uses TRBV20-1 with TRBJ2-7, with unresolved D. The CDR3 is 10 residues long. With 0 bases removed from V and 9 bases from J, the gap between germline ends came to 6 bases. The germline gives CDR1 DFQATT, CDR2 SNEGSKA (reference sequence).

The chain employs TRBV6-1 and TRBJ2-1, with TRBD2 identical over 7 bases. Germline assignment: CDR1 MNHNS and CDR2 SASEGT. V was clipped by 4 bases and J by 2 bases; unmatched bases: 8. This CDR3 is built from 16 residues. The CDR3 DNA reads TGTGCCAGCAGTGGCAAAAGCGGGACGGCCTACAATGAGCAGTTCTTC. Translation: CASSGKSGTAYNEQFF.

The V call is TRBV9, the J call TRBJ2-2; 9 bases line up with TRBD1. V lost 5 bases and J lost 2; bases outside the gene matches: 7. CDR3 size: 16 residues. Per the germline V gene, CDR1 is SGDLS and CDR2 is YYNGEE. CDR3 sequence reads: CASSGWGQGNTGELFF. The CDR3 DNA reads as TGTGCCAGCAGTGGATGGGGACAGGGTAACACCGGGGAGCTGTTTTTT.

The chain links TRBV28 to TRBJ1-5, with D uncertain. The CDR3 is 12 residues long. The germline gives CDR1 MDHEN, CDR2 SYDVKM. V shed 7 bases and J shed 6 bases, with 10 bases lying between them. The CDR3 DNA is TGTGCCAGCAATCTAATGAGTCAGCCCCAGCATTTT. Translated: CASNLMSQPQHF. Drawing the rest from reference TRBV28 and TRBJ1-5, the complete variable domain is DVKVTQSSRYLVKRTGEKVFLECVQDMDHENMFWYRQDPGLGLRLIYFSYDVKMKEKGDIPEGYSVSREKKERFSLILESASTNQTSMYLCASNLMSQPQHFGDGTRLSIL.

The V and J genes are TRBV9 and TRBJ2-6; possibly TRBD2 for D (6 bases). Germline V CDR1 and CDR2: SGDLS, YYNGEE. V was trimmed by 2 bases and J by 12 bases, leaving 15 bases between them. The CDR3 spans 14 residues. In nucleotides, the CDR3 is TGTGCCAGCAGCGTTGGGGGGTCCTCCCGCGTCCTGACTTTC. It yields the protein CASSVGGSSRVLTF.

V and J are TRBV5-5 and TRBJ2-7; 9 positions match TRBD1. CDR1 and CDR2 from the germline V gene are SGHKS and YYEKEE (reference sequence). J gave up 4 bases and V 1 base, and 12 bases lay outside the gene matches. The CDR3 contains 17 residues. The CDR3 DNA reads TGTGCCAGCAGCTTGTCGGGGTTGGGGACAGGGATTTACGAGCAGTACTTC. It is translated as CASSLSGLGTGIYEQYF.

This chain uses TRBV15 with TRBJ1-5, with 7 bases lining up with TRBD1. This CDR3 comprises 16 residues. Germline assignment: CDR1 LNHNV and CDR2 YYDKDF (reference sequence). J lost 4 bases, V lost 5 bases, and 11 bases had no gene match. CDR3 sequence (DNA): TGTGCCACCAGCCTCGCCGGGACAGTCGAGAATCAGCCCCAGCATTTT. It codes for CATSLAGTVENQPQHF.

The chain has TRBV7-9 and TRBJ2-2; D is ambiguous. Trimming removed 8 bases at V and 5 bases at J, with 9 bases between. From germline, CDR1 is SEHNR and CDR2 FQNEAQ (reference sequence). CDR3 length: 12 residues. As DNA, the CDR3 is TGTGCCAGCCATCCCGGGACCGGGGAGCTGTTTTTT. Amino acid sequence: CASHPGTGELFF.

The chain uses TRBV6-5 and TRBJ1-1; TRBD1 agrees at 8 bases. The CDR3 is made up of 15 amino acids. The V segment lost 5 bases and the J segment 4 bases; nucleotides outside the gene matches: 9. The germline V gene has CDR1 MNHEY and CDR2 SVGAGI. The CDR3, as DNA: TGTGCCAGCAGTATGAACCCCACAGGGGGCACTGAAGCTTTCTTT. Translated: CASSMNPTGGTEAFF.

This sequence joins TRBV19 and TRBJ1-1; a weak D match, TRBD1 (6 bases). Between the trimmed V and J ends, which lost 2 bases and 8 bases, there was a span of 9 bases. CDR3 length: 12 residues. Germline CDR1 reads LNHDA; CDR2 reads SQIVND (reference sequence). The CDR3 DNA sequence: TGTGCCAGTAGTATACGAACAGGGGAAGCTTTCTTT. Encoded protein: CASSIRTGEAFF.

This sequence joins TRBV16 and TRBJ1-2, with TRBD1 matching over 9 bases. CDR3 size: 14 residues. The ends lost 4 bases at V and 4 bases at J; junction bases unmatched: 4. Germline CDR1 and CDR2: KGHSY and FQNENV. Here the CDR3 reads CASSPGQGGYGYTF. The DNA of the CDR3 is TGTGCCAGCAGCCCGGGACAGGGAGGCTATGGCTACACCTTC.

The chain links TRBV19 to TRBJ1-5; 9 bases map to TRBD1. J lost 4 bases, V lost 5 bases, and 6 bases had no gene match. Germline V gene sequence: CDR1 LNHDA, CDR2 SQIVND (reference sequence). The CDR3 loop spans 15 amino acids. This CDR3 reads CASSPNRGPNQPQHF. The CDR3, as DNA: TGTGCCAGTAGTCCGAACAGGGGGCCTAATCAGCCCCAGCATTTT. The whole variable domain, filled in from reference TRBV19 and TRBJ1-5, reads DGGITQSPKYLFRKEGQNVTLSCEQNLNHDAMYWYRQDPGQGLRLIYYSQIVNDFQKGDIAEGYSVSREKKESFPLTVTSAQKNPTAFYLCASSPNRGPNQPQHFGDGTRLSIL.

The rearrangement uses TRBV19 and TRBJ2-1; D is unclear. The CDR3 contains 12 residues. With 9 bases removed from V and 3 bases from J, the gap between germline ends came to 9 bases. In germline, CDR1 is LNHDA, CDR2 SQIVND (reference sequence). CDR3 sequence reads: CASQASYNEQFF. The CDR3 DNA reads TGTGCCAGCCAAGCAAGCTACAATGAGCAGTTCTTC.

DNA for the CDR3: TGTGCCAGCAGCCCCCCAGGGCCGGAATATGGCTACACCTTC. It codes for CASSPPGPEYGYTF. This chain joins TRBV28 and TRBJ1-2; possibly TRBD1 for D (5 bases). CDR3 length: 14 residues. V dropped 6 bases and J dropped 5 bases, with 16 bases sitting between them. Germline assignment: CDR1 MDHEN and CDR2 SYDVKM.

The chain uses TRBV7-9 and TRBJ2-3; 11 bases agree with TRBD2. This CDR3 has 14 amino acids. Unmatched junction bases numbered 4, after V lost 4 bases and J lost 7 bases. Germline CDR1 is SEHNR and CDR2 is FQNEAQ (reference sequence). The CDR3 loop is CASSYSGGANTQYF. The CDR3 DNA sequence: TGTGCCAGCAGCTATAGCGGGGGGGCGAATACGCAGTATTTT.